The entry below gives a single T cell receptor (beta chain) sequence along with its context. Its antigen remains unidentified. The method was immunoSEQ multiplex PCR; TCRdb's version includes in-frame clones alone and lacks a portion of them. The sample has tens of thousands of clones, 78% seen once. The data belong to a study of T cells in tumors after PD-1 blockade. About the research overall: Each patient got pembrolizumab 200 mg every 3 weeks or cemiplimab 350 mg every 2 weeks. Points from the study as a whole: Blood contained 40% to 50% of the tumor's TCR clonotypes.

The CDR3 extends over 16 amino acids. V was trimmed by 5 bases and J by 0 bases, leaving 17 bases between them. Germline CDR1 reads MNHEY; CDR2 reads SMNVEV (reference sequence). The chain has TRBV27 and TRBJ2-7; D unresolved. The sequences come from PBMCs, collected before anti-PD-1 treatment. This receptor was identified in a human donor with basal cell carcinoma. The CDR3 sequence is CASSRIASPISYEQYF. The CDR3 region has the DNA TGTGCCAGCAGTCGGATTGCCAGCCCGATCTCCTACGAGCAGTACTTC.